Listed here is a single T cell receptor (beta chain). This sample is part of a study of OX40 agonist ivuxolimab in advanced cancers. Measured with immunoSEQ multiplex PCR; TCRdb has only the in-frame clones, and not every one. This table holds tens of thousands of clones, roughly nine tenths found once. Between the trimmed V and J ends, which lost 0 bases and 0 bases, there was a span of 10 bases. Looked up from germline, CDR1 is SGHNT and CDR2 is YYREEE (reference sequence). This CDR3 has 15 amino acids. This sequence joins TRBV5-4 and TRBJ2-7; D gene unclear. The clonotype comes from an adult with an advanced solid tumor such as melanoma, head and neck, liver or kidney cancer. This specimen was CD4+ or CD8+ T cells sorted from blood, taken in a trial of the OX40 agonist ivuxolimab. DNA of the CDR3: TGTGCCAGCAGCTTGGGCGGCGCAAGCTCCTACGAGCAGTACTTC. Encoded protein: CASSLGGASSYEQYF.